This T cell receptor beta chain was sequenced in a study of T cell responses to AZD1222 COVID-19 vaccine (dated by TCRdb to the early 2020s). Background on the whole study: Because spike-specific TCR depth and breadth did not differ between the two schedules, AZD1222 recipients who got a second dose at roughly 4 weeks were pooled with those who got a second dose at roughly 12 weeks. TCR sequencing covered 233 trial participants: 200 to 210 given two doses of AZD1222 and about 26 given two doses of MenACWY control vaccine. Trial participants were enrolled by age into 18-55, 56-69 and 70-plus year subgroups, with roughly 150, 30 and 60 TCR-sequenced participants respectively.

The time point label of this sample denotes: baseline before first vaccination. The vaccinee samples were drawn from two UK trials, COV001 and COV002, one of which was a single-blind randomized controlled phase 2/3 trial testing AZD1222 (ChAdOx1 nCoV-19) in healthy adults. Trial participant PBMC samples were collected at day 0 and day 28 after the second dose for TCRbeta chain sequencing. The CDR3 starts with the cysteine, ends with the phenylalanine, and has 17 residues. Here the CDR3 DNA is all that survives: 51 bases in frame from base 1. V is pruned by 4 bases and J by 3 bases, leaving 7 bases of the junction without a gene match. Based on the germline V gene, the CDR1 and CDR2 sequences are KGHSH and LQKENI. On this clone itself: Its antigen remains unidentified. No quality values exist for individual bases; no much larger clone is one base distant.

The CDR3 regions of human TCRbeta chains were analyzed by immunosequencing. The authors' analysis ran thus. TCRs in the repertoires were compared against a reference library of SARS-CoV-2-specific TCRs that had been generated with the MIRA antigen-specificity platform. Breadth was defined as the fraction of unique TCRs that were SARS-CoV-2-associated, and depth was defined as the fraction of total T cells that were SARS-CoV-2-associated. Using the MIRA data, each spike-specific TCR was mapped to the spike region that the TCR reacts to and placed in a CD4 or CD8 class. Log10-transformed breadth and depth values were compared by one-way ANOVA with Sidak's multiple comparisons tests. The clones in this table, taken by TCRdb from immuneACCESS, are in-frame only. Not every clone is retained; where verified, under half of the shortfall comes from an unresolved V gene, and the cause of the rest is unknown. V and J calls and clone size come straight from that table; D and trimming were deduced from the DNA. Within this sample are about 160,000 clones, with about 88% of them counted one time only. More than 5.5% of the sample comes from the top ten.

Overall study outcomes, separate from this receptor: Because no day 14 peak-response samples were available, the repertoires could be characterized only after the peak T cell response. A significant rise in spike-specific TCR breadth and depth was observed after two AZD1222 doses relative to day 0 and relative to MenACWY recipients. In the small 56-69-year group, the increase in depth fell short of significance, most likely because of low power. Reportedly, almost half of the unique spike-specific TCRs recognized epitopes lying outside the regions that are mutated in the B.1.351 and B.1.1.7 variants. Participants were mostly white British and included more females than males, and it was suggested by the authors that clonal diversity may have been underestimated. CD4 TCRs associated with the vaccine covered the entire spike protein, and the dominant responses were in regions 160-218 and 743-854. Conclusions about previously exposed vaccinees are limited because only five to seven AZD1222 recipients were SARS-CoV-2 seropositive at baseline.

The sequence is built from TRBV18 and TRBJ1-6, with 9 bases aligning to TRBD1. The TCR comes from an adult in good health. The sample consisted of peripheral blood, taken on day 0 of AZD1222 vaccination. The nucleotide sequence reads TGTGCCAGCTCACTGGGACAGGGCCTTAACTATAATTCACCCCTCCACTTT. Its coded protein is CASSLGQGLNYNSPLHF.